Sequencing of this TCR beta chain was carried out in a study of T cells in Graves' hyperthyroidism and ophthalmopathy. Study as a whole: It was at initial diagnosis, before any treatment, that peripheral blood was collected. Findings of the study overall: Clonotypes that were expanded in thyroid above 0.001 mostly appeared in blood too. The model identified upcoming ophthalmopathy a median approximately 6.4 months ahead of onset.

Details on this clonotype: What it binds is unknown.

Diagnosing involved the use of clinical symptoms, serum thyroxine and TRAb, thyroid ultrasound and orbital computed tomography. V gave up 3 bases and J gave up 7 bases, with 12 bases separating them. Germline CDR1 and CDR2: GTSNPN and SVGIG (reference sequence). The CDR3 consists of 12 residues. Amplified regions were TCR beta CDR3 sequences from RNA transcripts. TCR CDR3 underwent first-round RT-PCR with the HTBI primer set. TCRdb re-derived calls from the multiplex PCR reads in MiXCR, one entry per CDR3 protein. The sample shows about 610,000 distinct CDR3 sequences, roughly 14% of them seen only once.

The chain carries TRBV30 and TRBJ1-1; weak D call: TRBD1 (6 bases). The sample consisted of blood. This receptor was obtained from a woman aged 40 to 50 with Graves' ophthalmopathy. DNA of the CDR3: TGTGCCTGGAGGTGGGAACAGGGTGAAGCTTTCTTT. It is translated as CAWRWEQGEAFF. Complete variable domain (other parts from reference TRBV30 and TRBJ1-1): SQTIHQWPATLVQPVGSPLSLECTVEGTSNPNLYWYRQAAGRGLQLLFYSVGIGQISSEVPQNLSASRPQDRQFILSSKKLLLSDSGFYLCAWRWEQGEAFFGQGTRLTVV.